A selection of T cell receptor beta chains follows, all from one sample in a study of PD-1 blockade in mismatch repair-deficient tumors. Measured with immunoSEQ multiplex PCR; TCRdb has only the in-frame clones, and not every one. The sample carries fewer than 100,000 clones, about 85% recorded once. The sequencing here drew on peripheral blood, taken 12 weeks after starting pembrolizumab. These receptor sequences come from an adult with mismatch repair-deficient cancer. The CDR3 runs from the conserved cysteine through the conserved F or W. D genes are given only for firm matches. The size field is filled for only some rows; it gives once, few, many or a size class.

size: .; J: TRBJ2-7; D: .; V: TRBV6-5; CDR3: CASSQTLATYEQYF; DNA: TGTGCCAGCAGCCAAACCCTAGCGACTTACGAGCAGTACTTC
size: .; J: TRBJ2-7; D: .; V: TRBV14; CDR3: CASSQKAEYYEQYF; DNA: TGTGCCAGCAGCCAAAAGGCGGAATACTACGAGCAGTACTTC
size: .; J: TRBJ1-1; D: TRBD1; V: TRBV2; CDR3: CASSEVDRGRIEAFF; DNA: TGTGCCAGCAGTGAAGTTGACAGGGGGCGGATTGAAGCTTTCTTT
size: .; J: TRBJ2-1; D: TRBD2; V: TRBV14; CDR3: CASSLGLALSYNEQFF; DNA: TGTGCCAGCAGCCTGGGACTAGCGTTATCCTACAATGAGCAGTTCTTC
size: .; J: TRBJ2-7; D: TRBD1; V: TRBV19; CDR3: CASSADTGGYEQYF; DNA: TGTGCCAGTAGTGCCGATACAGGGGGCTACGAGCAGTACTTC
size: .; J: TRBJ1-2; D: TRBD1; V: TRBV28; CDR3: CASMGTGLFGYTF; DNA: TGTGCCAGCATGGGGACAGGTCTATTTGGCTACACCTTC
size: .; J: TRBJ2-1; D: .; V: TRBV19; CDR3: CASSIFSESEQFF; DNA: TGTGCCAGTAGTATATTTAGCGAGAGTGAGCAGTTCTTC
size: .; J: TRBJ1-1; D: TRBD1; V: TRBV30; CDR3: CAWRDPDRAYTEAFF; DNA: TGTGCCTGGAGAGACCCGGACAGGGCTTACACTGAAGCTTTCTTT
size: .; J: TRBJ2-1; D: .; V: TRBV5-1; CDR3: CASSLQGPDLNEQFF; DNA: TGCGCCAGCAGCTTGCAGGGCCCGGATCTGAATGAGCAGTTCTTC
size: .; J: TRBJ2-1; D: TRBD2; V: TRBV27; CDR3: CASSFRLASNEQFF; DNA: TGTGCCAGCAGTTTTCGACTAGCCTCCAATGAGCAGTTCTTC
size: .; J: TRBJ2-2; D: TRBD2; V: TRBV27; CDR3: CASSLPGLAGNTGELFF; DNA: TGTGCCAGCAGTTTACCCGGACTAGCGGGAAACACCGGGGAGCTGTTTTTT
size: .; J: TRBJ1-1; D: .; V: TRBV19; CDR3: CASSMGLRNTEAFF; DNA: TGTGCCAGTAGTATGGGCCTCCGGAACACTGAAGCTTTCTTT
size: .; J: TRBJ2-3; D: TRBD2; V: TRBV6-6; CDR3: CASTFSSGSADTQYF; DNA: TGTGCCAGCACCTTTTCTAGCGGGAGTGCAGATACGCAGTATTTT
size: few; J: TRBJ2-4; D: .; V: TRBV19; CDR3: CASSIGGGGTLAKNIQYF; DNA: TGTGCCAGTAGTATAGGAGGCGGCGGAACCCTAGCCAAAAACATTCAGTACTTC
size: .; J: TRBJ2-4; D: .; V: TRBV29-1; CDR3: CSVAIGQQTIQYF; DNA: TGCAGCGTTGCCATTGGACAGCAGACCATTCAGTACTTC
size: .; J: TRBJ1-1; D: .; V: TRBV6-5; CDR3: CASSYRGGLEAFF; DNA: TGTGCCAGCAGTTATCGGGGAGGGCTGGAAGCTTTCTTT
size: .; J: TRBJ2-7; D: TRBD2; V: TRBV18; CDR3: CASSRGLASGGGSYEQYF; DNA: TGTGCCAGCTCACGAGGCCTGGCGTCGGGGGGAGGGAGCTACGAGCAGTACTTC
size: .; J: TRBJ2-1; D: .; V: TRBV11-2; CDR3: CASGRTGSGGRAQFF; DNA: TGTGCCAGCGGACGGACAGGTTCTGGCGGGAGAGCCCAGTTCTTC
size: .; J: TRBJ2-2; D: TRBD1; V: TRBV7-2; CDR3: CASSPRQGTGELFF; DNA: TGTGCCAGCAGCCCCCGACAGGGAACCGGGGAGCTGTTTTTT
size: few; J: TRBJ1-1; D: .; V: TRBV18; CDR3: CASSPQPRPTDEAFF; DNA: TGTGCCAGCTCACCACAGCCTCGCCCTACAGACGAAGCTTTCTTT
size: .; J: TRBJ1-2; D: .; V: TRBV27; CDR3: CASSYNRDHYGYTF; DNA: TGTGCCAGCAGTTACAACAGGGATCACTATGGCTACACCTTC
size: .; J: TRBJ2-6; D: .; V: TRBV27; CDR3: CASSLSRLSSGANVLTF; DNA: TGTGCCAGCAGTTTAAGCCGGCTGAGCTCTGGGGCCAACGTCCTGACTTTC
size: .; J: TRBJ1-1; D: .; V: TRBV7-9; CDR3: CASSNQGGGNTEAFF; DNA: TGTGCCAGCAGTAATCAGGGAGGGGGGAACACTGAAGCTTTCTTT
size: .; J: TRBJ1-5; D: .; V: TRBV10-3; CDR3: CAISGGGSNQPQHF; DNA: TGTGCCATCAGTGGGGGCGGCAGCAATCAGCCCCAGCATTTT
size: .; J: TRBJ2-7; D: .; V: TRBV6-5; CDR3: CASSRPGTQAYEQYF; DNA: TGTGCCAGCAGTCGGCCCGGGACTCAAGCCTACGAGCAGTACTTC
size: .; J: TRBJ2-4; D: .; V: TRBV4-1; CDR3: CASSQGLNLAKNIQYF; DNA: TGCGCCAGCAGCCAAGGGTTAAACCTAGCCAAAAACATTCAGTACTTC
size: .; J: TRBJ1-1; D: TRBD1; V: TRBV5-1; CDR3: CASSPRQGAEAFF; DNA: TGCGCCAGCAGCCCCAGACAGGGGGCTGAAGCTTTCTTT
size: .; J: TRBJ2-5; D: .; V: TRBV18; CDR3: CASSLGTGETQYF; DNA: TGTGCCAGCTCACTGGGGACGGGAGAGACCCAGTACTTC
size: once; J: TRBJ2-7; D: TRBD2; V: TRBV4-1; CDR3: CASSLPTSGRTYEQYF; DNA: TGCGCCAGCAGCCTCCCGACTAGCGGGAGGACCTACGAGCAGTACTTC
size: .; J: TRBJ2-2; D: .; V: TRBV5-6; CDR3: CASRPLTNTGELFF; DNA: TGTGCCAGCAGACCCCTTACGAACACCGGGGAGCTGTTTTTT
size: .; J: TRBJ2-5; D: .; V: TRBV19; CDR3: CASSIAASGAETQYF; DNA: TGTGCCAGTAGTATAGCTGCCAGCGGAGCAGAGACCCAGTACTTC
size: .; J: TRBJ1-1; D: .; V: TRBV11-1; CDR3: CASSFGRGTEAFF; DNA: TGTGCCAGCAGCTTTGGCAGGGGCACTGAAGCTTTCTTT
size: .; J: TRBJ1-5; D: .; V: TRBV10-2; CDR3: CASSELGGGNQPQHF; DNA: TGCGCCAGCAGTGAGCTTGGGGGGGGCAATCAGCCCCAGCATTTT
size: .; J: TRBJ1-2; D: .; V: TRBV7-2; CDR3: CASSLDFNRANYGYTF; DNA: TGTGCCAGCAGCTTAGATTTTAACAGGGCGAACTATGGCTACACCTTC
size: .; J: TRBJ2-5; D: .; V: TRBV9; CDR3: CASSVEAAHPETQYF; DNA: TGTGCCAGCAGCGTAGAGGCGGCGCACCCCGAGACCCAGTACTTC
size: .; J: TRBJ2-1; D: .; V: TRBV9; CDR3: CASSDPSEKGPSSYNEQFF; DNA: TGTGCCAGCAGCGACCCTTCAGAGAAGGGTCCGAGCTCCTACAATGAGCAGTTCTTC
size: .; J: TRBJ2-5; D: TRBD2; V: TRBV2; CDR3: CASSPSLAGGPRETQYF; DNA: TGTGCCAGCAGTCCTTCACTAGCGGGAGGGCCGCGGGAGACCCAGTACTTC
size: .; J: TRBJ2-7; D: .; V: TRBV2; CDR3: CASIRLETYEQYF; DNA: TGTGCCAGCATCCGGCTGGAGACCTACGAGCAGTACTTC
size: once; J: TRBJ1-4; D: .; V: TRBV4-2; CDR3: CASSPTRPQINEKLFF; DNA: TGTGCCAGCAGCCCGACCCGCCCACAGATTAATGAAAAACTGTTTTTT
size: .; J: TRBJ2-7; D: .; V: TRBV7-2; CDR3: CASSLAFASAPYEQYF; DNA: TGTGCCAGCAGCTTAGCGTTTGCGTCAGCCCCGTACGAGCAGTACTTC
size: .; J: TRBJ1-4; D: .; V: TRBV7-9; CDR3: CASSPSREDEKLFF; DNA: TGTGCCAGCAGCCCCTCCCGGGAGGATGAAAAACTGTTTTTT
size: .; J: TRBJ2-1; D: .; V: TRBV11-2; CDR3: CASSLEVGAGRNEQFF; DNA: TGTGCCAGCAGCTTAGAAGTAGGAGCAGGACGCAATGAGCAGTTCTTC
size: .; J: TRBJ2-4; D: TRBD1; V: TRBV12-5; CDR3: CASGSTGVRNIQYF; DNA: TGTGCTAGTGGCTCTACAGGGGTACGGAACATTCAGTACTTC
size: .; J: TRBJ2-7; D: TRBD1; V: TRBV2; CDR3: CASTLDREVYEQYF; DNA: TGTGCCAGCACCTTGGACAGGGAAGTCTACGAGCAGTACTTC
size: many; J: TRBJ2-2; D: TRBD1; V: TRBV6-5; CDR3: CASSYGAGGTGELFF; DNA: TGTGCCAGCAGTTACGGTGCAGGGGGCACCGGGGAGCTGTTTTTT
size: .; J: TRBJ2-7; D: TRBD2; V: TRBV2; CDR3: CASSEGLRRGGDF; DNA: TGTGCCAGCAGTGAGGGGCTGAGAAGGGGAGGGGACTTC
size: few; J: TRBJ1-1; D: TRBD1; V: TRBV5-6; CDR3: CASSPGTAREAFF; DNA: TGTGCCAGCAGCCCTGGGACAGCCCGTGAAGCTTTCTTT
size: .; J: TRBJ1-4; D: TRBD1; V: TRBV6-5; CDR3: CASSYGRTGEVKLFF; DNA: TGTGCCAGCAGTTACGGTAGAACAGGGGAGGTAAAACTGTTTTTT
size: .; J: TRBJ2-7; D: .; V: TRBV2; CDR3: CASSENPRVAHGYEQYF; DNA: TGTGCCAGCAGCGAAAACCCCAGGGTCGCGCACGGGTACGAGCAGTACTTC
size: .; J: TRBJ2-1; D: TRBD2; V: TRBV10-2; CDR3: CASSGTSGRRGNEQFF; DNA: TGCGCCAGCAGTGGGACTAGCGGGAGGAGGGGCAATGAGCAGTTCTTC
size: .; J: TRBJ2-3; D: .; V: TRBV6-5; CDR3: CASSFSTGSTDTQYF; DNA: TGTGCCAGCAGTTTTTCGACAGGCTCCACAGATACGCAGTATTTT
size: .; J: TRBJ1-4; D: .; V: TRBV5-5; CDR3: CASSQGGANNEKLFF; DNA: TGTGCCAGCAGCCAGGGAGGGGCCAATAATGAAAAACTGTTTTTT
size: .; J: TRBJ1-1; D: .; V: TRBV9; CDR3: CASSGRDRLAFF; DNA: TGTGCCAGCAGCGGCCGGGATCGCTTGGCTTTCTTT
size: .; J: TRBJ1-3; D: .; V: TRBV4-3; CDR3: CASSPGAAAGNTIYF; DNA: TGCGCCAGCAGCCCAGGGGCCGCGGCTGGAAACACCATATATTTT
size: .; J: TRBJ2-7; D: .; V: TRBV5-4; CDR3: CASKRGRSEQYF; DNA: TGTGCCAGCAAAAGAGGGAGGAGCGAGCAGTACTTC
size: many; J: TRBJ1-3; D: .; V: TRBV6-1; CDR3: CASSINSGNTIYF; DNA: TGTGCCAGCAGTATTAATTCGGGAAACACCATATATTTT
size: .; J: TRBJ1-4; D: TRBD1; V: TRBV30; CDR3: CAWSVTLWDRGPATNEKLFF; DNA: TGTGCCTGGAGTGTAACTCTCTGGGACAGGGGTCCCGCAACTAATGAAAAACTGTTTTTT
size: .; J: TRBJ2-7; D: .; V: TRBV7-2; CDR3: CASSLATGLYEQYF; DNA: TGTGCCAGCAGCTTAGCTACAGGACTCTACGAGCAGTACTTC